This T cell receptor (beta chain) was sequenced during a study of blood T cell repertoires in COVID-19. About the study: Donors in the United States, Italy and Spain gave samples during acute or convalescent COVID-19. Sources were T cells, B-cell-depleted T cells, or PBMCs; the material itself was cDNA or gDNA.

As originally analysed: Amplifying reference gene primers gave estimates of nucleated cell counts. Data came from immunoSEQ multiplex PCR; TCRdb stores just in-frame clones and leaves some out. For V, J and clone size, that table is used; D and trimming come from the DNA. The sample consists of over 25,000 clones, roughly 80% of them appearing once. V trimming: 0 bases; J trimming: 3 bases; junction bases outside the gene matches: 3. Germline V gene lookup returns CDR1 SGHNT and CDR2 YYREEE (reference sequence). The CDR3 sequence is 15 residues long. The source material was peripheral blood. This clonotype was obtained from an elderly man with active COVID-19. V usage is TRBV5-4 and J usage is TRBJ2-7, with 10 bases identical to TRBD2. CDR3 sequence: CASSLVASGGYEQYF. The CDR3 region has the DNA TGTGCCAGCAGCTTGGTGGCTAGCGGGGGCTACGAGCAGTACTTC.